This TCR beta chain was sequenced in a study of human T cells and chemical hapten exposure. On the study more broadly: Women made up most patients, who had alopecia areata, totalis or universalis.

Original analysis: Samples ranged from about 23,224 to 690,600 TCRs, with a median of roughly 96,000. A single record per CDR3 protein comes from TCRdb applying MiXCR to the RACE reads. None of the V and J calls come from the authors' own analysis; TCRdb made them. In the table there are approximately 350,000 distinct CDR3 sequences, approximately 6.9% of which are singletons. The sample's time point: patch test 1, 2 weeks after DPC sensitization. The treatment is: therapeutic diphenylcyclopropenone sensitization with weekly scalp DPC. Patches went on only after blood had been drawn each time. This clonotype showed up many times. Trimming removed 1 base at V and 1 base at J, with 10 bases between. Germline CDR1 is LGHNA and CDR2 is YSLEER. This CDR3 comprises 15 residues.

This sequence was found in a woman aged 18-29 years with alopecia areata. Some clones in this sample may be carry-over from other donors' samples. Sequences were derived from whole blood, sampled in connection with sensitization to the hapten diphenylcyclopropenone (DPC). This sequence joins TRBV4-3 and TRBJ1-1; D is unresolved. The CDR3 protein is CASSQGAQPNTEAFF. The CDR3 DNA follows: TGCGCCAGCAGCCAAGGCGCACAGCCGAACACTGAAGCTTTCTTT.